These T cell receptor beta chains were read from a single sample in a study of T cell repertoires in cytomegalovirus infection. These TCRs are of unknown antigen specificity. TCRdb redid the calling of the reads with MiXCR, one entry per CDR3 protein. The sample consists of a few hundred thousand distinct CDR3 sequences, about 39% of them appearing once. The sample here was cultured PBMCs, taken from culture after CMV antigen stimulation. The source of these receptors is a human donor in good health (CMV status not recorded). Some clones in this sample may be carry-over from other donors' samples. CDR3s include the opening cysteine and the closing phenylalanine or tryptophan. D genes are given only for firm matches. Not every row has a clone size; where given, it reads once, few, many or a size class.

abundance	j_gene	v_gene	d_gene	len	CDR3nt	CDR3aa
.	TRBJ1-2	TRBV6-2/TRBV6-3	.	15	TGTGCCAGCAGTTACGGGGGATTGGGTGTCGGTGGCTACACCTTC	CASSYGGLGVGGYTF
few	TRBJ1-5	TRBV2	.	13	TGTGCCAGCAGTGTAGGGGGAGGGCAGCCCCAGCATTTT	CASSVGGGQPQHF
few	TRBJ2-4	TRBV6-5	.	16	TGTGCCGGCAGACGGTACCACCCAATAGCCAAAAACATTCAGTACTTC	CAGRRYHPIAKNIQYF
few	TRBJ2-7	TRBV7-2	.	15	TGTGCCAGCAGCTTAGTTTCGAGTCCCGAAGGGGAGCAGTACTTC	CASSLVSSPEGEQYF
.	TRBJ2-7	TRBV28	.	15	TGTGCCAGCAGTTCCCCGGGGAGCAGTACCTACGAGCAGTACTTC	CASSSPGSSTYEQYF
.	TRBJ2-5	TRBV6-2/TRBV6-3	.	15	TGTGCCAGCAGTTACTCTCGGACAGTCCAAGAGACCCAGTACTTC	CASSYSRTVQETQYF
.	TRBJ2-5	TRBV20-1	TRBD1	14	TGCAGTGGGCGGGAACAGGGGGCACGAGAGACCCAGTACTTC	CSGREQGARETQYF
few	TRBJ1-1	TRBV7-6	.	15	TGTGCCAGCAGCTCCCAAGGAGGGGGGAGCACTGAAGCTTTCTTT	CASSSQGGGSTEAFF
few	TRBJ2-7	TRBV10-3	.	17	TGTGCCACCACGGACTACCGAAGGGGGAAAAACTCCTACGAGCAGTACTTC	CATTDYRRGKNSYEQYF
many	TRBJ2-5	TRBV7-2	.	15	TGTGCCAGCAGCCGGGGGAGGTCCCCTAAAGAGACCCAGTACTTC	CASSRGRSPKETQYF
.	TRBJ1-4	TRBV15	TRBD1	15	TGTGCCACCAGCTCCAGGACAGGGATTAATGAAAAACTGTTTTTT	CATSSRTGINEKLFF
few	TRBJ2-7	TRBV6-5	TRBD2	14	TGTGCCAGCTCCGGGACTAGGGTGACCTACGAGCAGTACTTC	CASSGTRVTYEQYF
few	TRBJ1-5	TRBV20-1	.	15	TGCAGTGCTAGAGCATCTGCTTATAGCAATCAGCCCCAGCATTTT	CSARASAYSNQPQHF
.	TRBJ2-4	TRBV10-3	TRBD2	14	TGTGCCATCAGTGGCACTAGCGGCAAAAACATTCAGTACTTC	CAISGTSGKNIQYF
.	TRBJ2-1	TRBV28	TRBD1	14	TGTGCCAGCAGTCCCACGGACAGGGGCTATGAGCAGTTCTTC	CASSPTDRGYEQFF
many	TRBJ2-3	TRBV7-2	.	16	TGTGCCAGCAGGGCGGGACAGCTCACGCTAGCAGATACGCAGTATTTT	CASRAGQLTLADTQYF
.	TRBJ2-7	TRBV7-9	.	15	TGTGCCAGCAGCTTGAGGGGGGGGACCCACTACGAGCAGTACTTC	CASSLRGGTHYEQYF
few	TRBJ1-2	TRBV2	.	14	TGTGCCAGCAGTTACCTTACAGGGAACTATGGCTACACCTTC	CASSYLTGNYGYTF
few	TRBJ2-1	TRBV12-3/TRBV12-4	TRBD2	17	TGTGCCAGCAGTTTTTCCGCTTCAGCGGGGCCTGGGAATGAGCAGTTCTTC	CASSFSASAGPGNEQFF
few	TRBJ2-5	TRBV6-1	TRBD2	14	TGTGCCAGCAGAGGACTAGCCCCACAAGAGACCCAGTACTTC	CASRGLAPQETQYF
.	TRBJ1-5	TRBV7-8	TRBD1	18	TGTGCCAGCAGCTTTCGCCCCCGCTTTAAACAGGGGAATCAGCCCCAGCATTTT	CASSFRPRFKQGNQPQHF
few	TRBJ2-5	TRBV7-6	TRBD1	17	TGTGCCAGCAGCCTAGACGGGACAGGGTATTCCCAAGAGACCCAGTACTTC	CASSLDGTGYSQETQYF
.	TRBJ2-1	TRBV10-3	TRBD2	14	TGTGCCATCAGTGACGAGGCGGGAGAGGATGAGCAGTTCTTC	CAISDEAGEDEQFF
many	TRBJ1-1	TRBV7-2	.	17	TGTGCCAGCAGCCGGGGGGGCGGCGGGGGCTCTAACACTGAAGCTTTCTTT	CASSRGGGGGSNTEAFF
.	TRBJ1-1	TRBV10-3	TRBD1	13	TGTGCCATCAGTGTATCAGGGGGAACTGAAGCTTTCTTT	CAISVSGGTEAFF
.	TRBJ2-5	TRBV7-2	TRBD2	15	TGTGCCAGCAGCCTCCGACTAGCGAGTTCGCAGACCCAGTACTTC	CASSLRLASSQTQYF
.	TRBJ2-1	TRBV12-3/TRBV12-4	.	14	TGTGCCAGCAGTTTAGCGGCCCTCGTCGATGAGCAGTTCTTC	CASSLAALVDEQFF
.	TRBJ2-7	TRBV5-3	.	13	TGTGCCAGCAGCCCGGACTGGGTGGGCGAGCAGTACTTC	CASSPDWVGEQYF
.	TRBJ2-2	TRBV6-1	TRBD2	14	TGTGCCAGCAGTGAACTAGCGGGCACCGGGGAGCTGTTTTTT	CASSELAGTGELFF
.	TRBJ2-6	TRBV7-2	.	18	TGTGCCAGCAGTTGGCAGACAGGTGCTAGCTCTGGGGCCAACGTCCTGACTTTC	CASSWQTGASSGANVLTF
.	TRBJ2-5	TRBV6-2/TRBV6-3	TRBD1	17	TGTGCCAGCTCTACAACAGGGGTTATCAGGAAGTTTGAGACCCAGTACTTC	CASSTTGVIRKFETQYF
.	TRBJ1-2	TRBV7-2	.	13	TGTGCCAGCAGCAAAGGGGGGGGCTATGGCTACACCTTC	CASSKGGGYGYTF
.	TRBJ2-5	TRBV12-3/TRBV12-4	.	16	TGTGCCAGCAGCCGGGGCGCAGGGGCAGGAAGGGAGACCCAGTACTTC	CASSRGAGAGRETQYF
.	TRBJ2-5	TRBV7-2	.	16	TGTGCCAGCAGCCTCCGTGGAGGGGGCCTTCGGGAGACCCAGTACTTC	CASSLRGGGLRETQYF
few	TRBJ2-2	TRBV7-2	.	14	TGTGCCAGCAGCCGGACAGCGGGAACCGGGGAGCTGTTTTTT	CASSRTAGTGELFF
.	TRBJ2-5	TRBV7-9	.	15	TGTGCCAGCAGCTTAGGGAACGGACCCCAAGAGACCCAGTACTTC	CASSLGNGPQETQYF
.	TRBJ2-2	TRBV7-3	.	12	TGTGCCAATCCGGACGTCACCGGGGAGCTGTTTTTT	CANPDVTGELFF
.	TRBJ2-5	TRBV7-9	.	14	TGTGCCAGCAGCCCCCCCTCGTCCCAAGAGACCCAGTACTTC	CASSPPSSQETQYF
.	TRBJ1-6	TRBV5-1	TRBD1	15	TGCGCCAGCAGAAAACAGGGGTTTGAAGATTCACCCCTCCACTTT	CASRKQGFEDSPLHF
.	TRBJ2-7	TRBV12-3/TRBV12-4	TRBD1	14	TGTGCCAGCAGAATCCGACAGGGGGCCTACGAGCAGTACTTC	CASRIRQGAYEQYF
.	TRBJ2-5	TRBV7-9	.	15	TGTGCCAGCAGCCCTCCTGGGTTGGACGGTGAGACCCAGTACTTC	CASSPPGLDGETQYF
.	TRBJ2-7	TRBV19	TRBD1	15	TGTGCCAGTAGCAAAACGGACAGGATTACCTACGAGCAGTACTTC	CASSKTDRITYEQYF